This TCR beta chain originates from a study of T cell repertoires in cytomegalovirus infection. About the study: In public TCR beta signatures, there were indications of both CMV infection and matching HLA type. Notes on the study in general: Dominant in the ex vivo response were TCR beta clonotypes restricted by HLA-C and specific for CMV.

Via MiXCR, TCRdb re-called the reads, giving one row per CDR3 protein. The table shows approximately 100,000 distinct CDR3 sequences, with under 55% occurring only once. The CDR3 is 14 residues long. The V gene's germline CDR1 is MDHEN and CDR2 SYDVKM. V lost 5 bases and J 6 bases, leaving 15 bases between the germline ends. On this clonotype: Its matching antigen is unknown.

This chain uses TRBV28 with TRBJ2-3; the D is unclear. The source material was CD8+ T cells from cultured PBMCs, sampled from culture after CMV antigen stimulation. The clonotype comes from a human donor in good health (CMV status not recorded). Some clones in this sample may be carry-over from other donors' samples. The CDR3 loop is CASSPSRSTDTQYF. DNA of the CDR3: TGTGCCAGCAGTCCCTCACGATCAACGGATACGCAGTATTTT.